The 7 T cell receptor beta chains listed next were all sequenced from one sample in a study of cytomegalovirus exposure and HLA in healthy donors. Primers included in the PCR were 60 Vbeta and 13 Jbeta primers. The protocol was immunoSEQ multiplex PCR, while the TCRdb copy is restricted to in-frame clones and leaves out a portion. Here the sample spans around 70,000 clones, about three quarters being singletons. Material for sequencing was PBMCs. The receptors here all came from a woman between 40 and 55 years old in good health and CMV-seropositive.

In this sample, this clone turned up once. The chain is built from TRBV18 and TRBJ1-2; D gene unclear. Germline CDR1 KGHSH, CDR2 LQKENI. CDR3 size: 14 residues. V was shortened by 6 bases and J by 0 bases, with 11 bases between the two germline ends. CDR3 sequence reads: CASSPEQTNYGYTF. DNA of the CDR3: TGTGCCAGCTCCCCTGAACAGACTAACTATGGCTACACCTTC.

The J gene is TRBJ1-3, the V gene TRBV5-1; no firm D call. V lost 4 bases and J lost 0, with 8 bases in between. The CDR3 covers 14 residues. CDR1 SGHRS and CDR2 YFSETQ come from the germline V gene. This CDR3 is CASSLELSGNTIYF. Written as DNA, the CDR3 is TGCGCCAGCAGCCTAGAGCTCTCTGGAAACACCATATATTTT.

As concerns this clone: The sample carries other DNA sequences with the same CDR3. This chain connects TRBV6-5 to TRBJ1-1; possible D gene TRBD1, 5 bases. The CDR3 totals 13 residues. The germline gives CDR1 MNHEY, CDR2 SVGAGI. V was trimmed by 2 bases and J by 5 bases, leaving 9 bases between them. CDR3 bases: TGTGCCAGCAGTTACGGGGGGAGGACTGAAGCTTTCTTT. It is translated as CASSYGGRTEAFF.

This clone was seen more than once but under ten times. The genes are TRBV2 and TRBJ1-5; D remains unclear. Germline values: CDR1 SNHLY, CDR2 FYNNEI. This CDR3 comprises 14 residues. V was trimmed by 4 bases and J by 5 bases, leaving 12 bases between them. CDR3 in amino acids: CASSGARLDQPQHF. The CDR3 coding sequence is TGTGCCAGCAGTGGAGCCCGATTAGATCAGCCCCAGCATTTT.

The CDR3 is CASSFEGINTEAFF. The CDR3 DNA is TGCGCCAGCAGCTTCGAGGGTATCAACACTGAAGCTTTCTTT. This sequence joins TRBV5-1 and TRBJ1-1; no clear D. The CDR3 contains 14 residues. Trimming removed 2 bases from V and 2 bases from J, with 10 bases in between. Germline V gene data show CDR1 as SGHRS and CDR2 as YFSETQ.

The chain recombines TRBV5-4 with TRBJ2-1; no clear D gene. CDR1 SGHNT and CDR2 YYREEE come from the germline V gene (reference sequence). Trimming pared 2 bases from V and 1 base from J, leaving 10 bases between. This CDR3 contains 15 residues. The CDR3 DNA sequence: TGTGCCAGCAGCTTTACCATTCGGTCCTACAATGAGCAGTTCTTC. It is translated as CASSFTIRSYNEQFF.

The CDR3 reads CASSWQRGVPGELFF. DNA for the CDR3: TGTGCCAGCTCTTGGCAAAGGGGTGTTCCCGGGGAGCTGTTTTTT. This chain uses TRBV6-5 with TRBJ2-2; possible D gene TRBD1, 5 bases. V was trimmed by 8 bases and J by 6 bases, leaving 19 bases between them. Germline V gene lookup returns CDR1 MNHEY and CDR2 SVGAGI. This CDR3 spans 15 amino acids.